Each of the 2 T cell receptor beta chains below was sequenced from the same sample in a study of tumor-infiltrating lymphocytes in primary liver carcinoma. Alongside blood RNA obtained from unsorted whole blood, germline DNA was also extracted. TCR beta cDNA came from approximately 0.55 ug total RNA, primed with a constant-region primer. Libraries of TCR beta came from three nested multiplex PCR rounds with slightly modified ARM-PCR. Rounds one and two of PCR, each of roughly 10 cycles, were primed with TRBV1-TRBV30 forward primers and a C-beta reverse primer. A single record per CDR3 protein comes from TCRdb applying MiXCR to the multiplex PCR reads. The sample shows a few hundred thousand distinct CDR3 sequences, around three fifths of them seen only once. The specimen sequenced was peripheral blood. Receptors originate from a woman between 25 and 40 years old with primary liver carcinoma and hepatitis B virus infection.

Details on this clonotype: Relative to the germline gene, one junction end is altered; a read error may explain this. The genes are TRBV9 and TRBJ2-3; D call uncertain. The CDR3 length is 13 residues. Germline CDR1 and CDR2: SGDLS and YYNGEE. CDR3 sequence reads: CASSTTSTDTQYF. The CDR3 DNA reads TGTGCCAGCAGCACCACAAGCACAGATACGCAATATTTT.

This clonotype was detected ten times or more. The chain uses TRBV7-9 and TRBJ1-2; D is uncertain. The CDR3 runs to 12 residues. The germline CDR1 and CDR2 sequences are SEHNR and FQNEAQ (reference sequence). Trimming pared 5 bases from V and 8 bases from J, leaving 12 bases between. The CDR3 sequence: CASSMSNQGYTF. Written as DNA, the CDR3 is TGTGCCAGCAGCATGTCCAACCAGGGCTACACCTTC.